This record covers a single T cell receptor beta chain. The antigen remains undetermined. The data were obtained in a study of cytomegalovirus exposure and HLA in healthy donors. Study observations and caveats: Rare TCR sequences predominated, though certain public TCRs were found in many donors. Evidence from a later analysis indicated that most CMV-associated TCR beta chains looked HLA-restricted. Associated with cytomegalovirus, according to the listing, were 150 to 200 TCR beta chains.

13 Jbeta primers and 60 Vbeta primers were used for the PCR. Clones were read by immunoSEQ multiplex PCR, and TCRdb kept only the in-frame ones, dropping some. Among about 170,000 clones listed, roughly 80% were seen once. The CDR3 is 11 amino acids. V lost 3 bases and J lost 5, with 4 bases in between. CDR1 and CDR2 (germline): KGHSH, LQKENI. The sample was PBMCs. The V call is TRBV18, the J call TRBJ2-5; no reliable D call. This receptor was identified in a man aged 25-45 years in good health and CMV-seropositive. The CDR3 loop is CASSPMETQYF. DNA of the CDR3: TGTGCCAGCTCACCTATGGAGACCCAGTACTTC.